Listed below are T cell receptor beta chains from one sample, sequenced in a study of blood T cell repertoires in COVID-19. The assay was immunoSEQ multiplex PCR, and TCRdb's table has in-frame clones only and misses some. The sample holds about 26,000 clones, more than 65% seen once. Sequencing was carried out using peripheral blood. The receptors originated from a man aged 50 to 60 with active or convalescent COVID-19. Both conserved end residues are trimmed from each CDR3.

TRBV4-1,ASSNTGGNEQF
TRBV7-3,ASSPSLAYETQY
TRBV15,ATSRVTGGGDTQY
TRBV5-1,ASSRTAVHEQF
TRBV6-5,ASKRTGDSNQPQH
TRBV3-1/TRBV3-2,ASSRNRGQVNEKLF
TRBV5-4,ASSLGGQEREQY
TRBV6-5,ASSSPGQGGYEQY
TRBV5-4,ASSPGGARYTEAF
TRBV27,ATSAGAGETQY
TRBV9,ASTDSGGGSETQY
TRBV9,ASSVDQGSGYT
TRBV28,ASSWLGTDSYGYT
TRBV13,ASSRLVGEQY
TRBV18,ASSPYRQTTYGYT
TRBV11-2,ASSFLGAGVGNSPLH
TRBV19,ASSGTGFAGELF
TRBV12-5,ASESNSRAEAEDEQF
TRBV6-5,ASSRLAGGDEQY
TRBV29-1,SVYRELNTEAF
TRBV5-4,ASSLQTGANVLT
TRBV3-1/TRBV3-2,ASSQLPGQGARSTDTQY
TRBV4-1,ASSQPGLKDYNEQF
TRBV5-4,ASSPRDRSYEQY
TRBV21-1,ASSKLADNEQF
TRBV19,ASRGQENTEAF
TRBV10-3,AISEKGLAVGLYYNEQF
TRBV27,ASSGSKNIQY
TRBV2,ASSAETNTEAF
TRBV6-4,ASKPGHQNYGYT
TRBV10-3,AIRDSSRAGNTIY
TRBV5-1,ASSPSGERWDGYT
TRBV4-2,ASSQELAGGTGELF
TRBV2,ASSGLAISYNEQF
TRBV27,ASSSAGKFNEQF
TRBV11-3,ASSNLQGSYEQY